This TCR beta chain is from a study of blood T cell repertoires in COVID-19. Study information: COVID-19 samples collected from the United States, Italy and Spain covered acute and convalescent phases. The analysed material was cDNA or gDNA that came from T cells, B-cell-depleted T cells, or PBMCs.

This clone was seen just once. Germline-derived CDR1 and CDR2 are MGHDK and SYGVNS. Trimming cost V 1 base and J 2 bases; bases outside gene matches: 4. CDR3 size: 15 residues. Per the original methods: Scientists estimated how many nucleated cells there were by amplifying reference gene primers. Measured with immunoSEQ multiplex PCR; TCRdb has only the in-frame clones, and not every one. Clone size and the V and J calls come from that table; the DNA yielded D and trimming. The sample contains roughly 30,000 clones, roughly 85% of which appear only once. The sequencing sample was made of peripheral blood. This receptor was obtained from a man between 60 and 70 years old with active COVID-19. The chain links TRBV25-1 to TRBJ2-5; 7 positions agree with TRBD1. CDR3 nucleotide sequence: TGTGCCAGCAGTGAATGGGGGACAGAGCAAGAGACCCAGTACTTC. Protein product: CASSEWGTEQETQYF.